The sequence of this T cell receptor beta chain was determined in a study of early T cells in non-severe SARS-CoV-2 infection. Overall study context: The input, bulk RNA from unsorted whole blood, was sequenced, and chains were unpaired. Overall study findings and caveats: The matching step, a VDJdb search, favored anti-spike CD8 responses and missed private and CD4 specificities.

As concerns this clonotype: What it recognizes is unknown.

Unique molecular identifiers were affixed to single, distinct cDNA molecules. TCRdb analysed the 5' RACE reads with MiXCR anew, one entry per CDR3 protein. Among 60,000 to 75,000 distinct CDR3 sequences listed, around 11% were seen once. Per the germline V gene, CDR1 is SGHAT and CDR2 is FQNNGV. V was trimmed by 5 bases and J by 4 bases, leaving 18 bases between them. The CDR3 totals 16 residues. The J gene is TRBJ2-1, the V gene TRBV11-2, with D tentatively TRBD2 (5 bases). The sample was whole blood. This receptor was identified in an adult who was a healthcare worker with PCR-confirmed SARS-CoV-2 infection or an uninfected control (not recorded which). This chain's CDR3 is CASSPPRGQKYNEQFF. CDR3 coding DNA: TGTGCCAGCAGCCCACCGCGAGGGCAGAAGTACAATGAGCAGTTCTTC.